These 23 T cell receptor beta chains were all obtained from the same sample, sequenced in a study of early T cells in non-severe SARS-CoV-2 infection. MiXCR, applied by TCRdb to the 5' RACE reads, yields one record per CDR3 protein. The sample carries tens of thousands of distinct CDR3 sequences, roughly 15% recorded once. The sequenced sample was whole blood, obtained at baseline. Every receptor here comes from an adult who was a healthcare worker with PCR-confirmed SARS-CoV-2 infection or an uninfected control (not recorded which).

This clonotype was seen only a few times. The chain joins TRBV28 to TRBJ2-6; maybe TRBD2 (5 bases). This CDR3 is built from 15 residues. Trimming left V 5 bases short and J 0 bases short, with 8 bases between. The germline V gene encodes CDR1 MDHEN and CDR2 SYDVKM. The CDR3 sequence is CASSVGDSGANVLTF. CDR3 in DNA: TGTGCCAGCAGTGTCGGGGACTCTGGGGCCAACGTCCTGACTTTC.

This clonotype was seen a handful of times. The V gene is TRBV19, the J gene TRBJ2-7; tentative D call: TRBD1 (6 bases). Trimming shortened V by 3 bases and J by 3 bases, and 12 bases separated the two germline ends. Germline V gives CDR1 LNHDA, CDR2 SQIVND (reference sequence). The CDR3 runs to 14 residues. The CDR3 DNA reads TGTGCCAGTAGTATGAGGGGGTCGTACTACGAGCAGTACTTC. Encoded protein: CASSMRGSYYEQYF.

The rearrangement joins TRBV5-8 to TRBJ2-1; D may correspond to TRBD1 or TRBD2 (5 bases each). Looked up from germline, CDR1 is SGHTS and CDR2 is YDEGEE. Trimming removed 5 bases at V and 4 bases at J, with 13 bases between. The CDR3 contains 14 residues. DNA for the CDR3: TGTGCCAGCAGTAGAGGGGACCAGTACAATGAGCAGTTCTTC. Its translation is CASSRGDQYNEQFF.

This clonotype was counted only a few times. The rearrangement joins TRBV18 to TRBJ2-1; 11 bases line up with TRBD1. V gave up 5 bases and J gave up 7 bases; unmatched junction bases: 4. CDR3 length: 14 residues. The germline V gene has CDR1 KGHSH and CDR2 LQKENI. In DNA form, the CDR3 reads TGTGCCAGCTCAACCGGGACAGGGGGAAATGAGCAGTTCTTC. This gives the protein CASSTGTGGNEQFF.

The chain is built from TRBV7-2 and TRBJ2-3; TRBD2 might be the D (6 bases). The germline V gene encodes CDR1 SGHTA and CDR2 FQGNSA. The CDR3 runs 17 residues. The ends were cut back, 2 bases at V and 2 bases at J, with 17 bases in the middle. CDR3 sequence reads: CASSLPKEGGYTDTQYF. CDR3 DNA: TGTGCCAGCAGCTTACCGAAGGAGGGAGGTTACACAGATACGCAGTATTTT.

This clonotype was seen more than once but under ten times. V usage is TRBV28 and J usage is TRBJ1-1, with TRBD1 identical over 9 bases. The CDR3 covers 15 residues. Germline lookup yields CDR1 MDHEN and CDR2 SYDVKM. J lost 5 bases, V lost 5 bases, and 9 bases had no gene match. In DNA form, the CDR3 reads TGTGCCAGCAGTCCGGGGGACAGGGTGGCGACTGAAGCTTTCTTT. Translated, it gives CASSPGDRVATEAFF.

This clonotype turned up a few times. The rearrangement joins TRBV19 to TRBJ1-3, with D unclear. Germline CDR1 and CDR2: LNHDA and SQIVND (reference sequence). This CDR3 is built from 12 residues. V gave up 9 bases and J gave up 4 bases, with 10 bases separating them. The CDR3: CASGPGGNTIYF. CDR3 DNA: TGTGCCAGCGGGCCAGGCGGAAACACCATATATTTT.

Many counts were recorded for this clonotype. This chain joins TRBV24-1 and TRBJ2-1; 7 nucleotides line up with TRBD2. The CDR3 runs to 14 residues. Germline CDR1 is KGHDR and CDR2 is SFDVKD. V shed 4 bases and J 3 bases; nucleotides not matched to a gene: 2. The CDR3 coding sequence is TGTGCCACCAGTGAGGGGGACTACTACAATGAGCAGTTCTTC. Translated: CATSEGDYYNEQFF.

A few counts support this clonotype. The chain employs TRBV28 and TRBJ2-7; 8 nucleotides line up with TRBD1. Germline values: CDR1 MDHEN, CDR2 SYDVKM. The CDR3 runs to 15 residues. The junction had 8 bases not matched to a gene; V was cut back by 5 bases and J by 2 bases. CDR3 DNA sequence: TGTGCCAGCAGTCCCCCAGGGGGACAGGCCTACGAGCAGTACTTC. Translated: CASSPPGGQAYEQYF. The variable domain in full, completed from reference TRBV28 and TRBJ2-7, reads DVKVTQSSRYLVKRTGEKVFLECVQDMDHENMFWYRQDPGLGLRLIYFSYDVKMKEKGDIPEGYSVSREKKERFSLILESASTNQTSMYLCASSPPGGQAYEQYFGPGTRLTVT.

This clonotype was seen at least ten times. V usage is TRBV6-1 and J usage is TRBJ2-7; 9 bases match TRBD1. CDR1 and CDR2 from the germline V gene are MNHNS and SASEGT. CDR3 size: 14 residues. J was trimmed by 5 bases and V by 3 bases; bases with no gene match: 5. CDR3 residues: CASSDGTGRNEQYF. The CDR3, as DNA: TGTGCCAGCAGTGACGGGACAGGGCGGAACGAGCAGTACTTC.

This sequence joins TRBV3-1 and TRBJ2-7; a possible D gene is TRBD2 (7 bases). The CDR3 is 15 residues long. The germline gives CDR1 LGHDT, CDR2 YNNKEL (reference sequence). The V end lost 1 base, the J end lost 7 bases, and 17 bases lay between the germline ends. The CDR3: CASSQVQGRAREQYF. In DNA form, the CDR3 reads TGTGCCAGCAGCCAAGTCCAGGGGAGGGCGAGGGAGCAGTACTTC.

This clonotype was counted at least ten times. The chain combines TRBV18 with TRBJ1-1; D is uncertain. Germline lookup yields CDR1 KGHSH and CDR2 LQKENI. The CDR3 loop spans 13 amino acids. V dropped 5 bases and J dropped 2 bases, with 9 bases sitting between them. CDR3 nucleotides: TGTGCCAGCTCAGGTGGACCCAACACTGAAGCTTTCTTT. It translates to CASSGGPNTEAFF. Full variable domain (remainder filled in from reference TRBV18 and TRBJ1-1): NAGVMQNPRHLVRRRGQEARLRCSPMKGHSHVYWYRQLPEEGLKFMVYLQKENIIDESGMPKERFSAEFPKEGPSILRIQQVVRGDSAAYFCASSGGPNTEAFFGQGTRLTVV.

V is TRBV15 and J is TRBJ1-2; D is possibly TRBD1 (5 bases). This CDR3 comprises 15 residues. Germline V lookup: CDR1 LNHNV, CDR2 YYDKDF (reference sequence). The germline V and J ends were trimmed by 1 base and 4 bases, with 13 bases remaining between them. The CDR3 sequence is CATSRAGRDIYGYTF. CDR3 DNA: TGTGCCACCAGCAGAGCAGGCAGGGATATCTATGGCTACACCTTC.

The sample holds a few counts of this clonotype. This sequence joins TRBV28 and TRBJ1-1; D remains unclear. The CDR3 has 15 residues. CDR1 is MDHEN and CDR2 is SYDVKM in the germline V gene. The V gene lost 4 bases and the J gene lost 1 base, with 13 bases spanning the gap. This CDR3 is CASSSPLTPNTEAFF. The CDR3, as DNA: TGTGCCAGCAGTTCCCCCTTAACCCCGAACACTGAAGCTTTCTTT.

This clonotype was seen at least ten times. The chain couples TRBV19 to TRBJ1-5, with 7 bases aligning to TRBD1. J lost 0 bases, V lost 10 bases, and 6 bases had no gene match. The CDR3 has 14 amino acids. Germline CDR1 and CDR2: LNHDA and SQIVND (reference sequence). The CDR3 DNA sequence: TGTGCCATGACAGGGCCTTATAGCAATCAGCCCCAGCATTTT. This sequence encodes CAMTGPYSNQPQHF. Together with reference TRBV19 and TRBJ1-5, the CDR3 gives the full variable domain: DGGITQSPKYLFRKEGQNVTLSCEQNLNHDAMYWYRQDPGQGLRLIYYSQIVNDFQKGDIAEGYSVSREKKESFPLTVTSAQKNPTAFYLCAMTGPYSNQPQHFGDGTRLSIL.

This clonotype has at least ten counts. The chain employs TRBV27 and TRBJ2-7, with a tentative D call TRBD1 (6 bases). The CDR3 contains 15 residues. The germline CDR1 and CDR2 sequences are MNHEY and SMNVEV (reference sequence). The V and J ends lost 6 bases and 0 bases respectively, with 15 bases between them. The CDR3 DNA follows: TGTGCCAGCAGCTCGACAGGTTCCCTCTCCTACGAGCAGTACTTC. It yields the protein CASSSTGSLSYEQYF.

The table lists this clonotype with many counts. J is TRBJ1-2 and V is TRBV20-1; the match to TRBD1 covers 8 bases. The CDR3 covers 16 residues. From germline, CDR1 is DFQATT and CDR2 SNEGSKA (reference sequence). V lost 0 bases, J lost 4 bases, and 10 bases stayed unmatched. CDR3 DNA sequence: TGCAGTGCTAGAGACCTGACAGGGGCAACGGGCTATGGCTACACCTTC. Amino acids: CSARDLTGATGYGYTF.

This chain uses TRBV7-8 with TRBJ1-5; 7 bases map to TRBD1. V was clipped by 5 bases and J by 7 bases; unmatched bases: 11. This CDR3 is built from 15 residues. The germline V gene encodes CDR1 SGHVS and CDR2 FQNEAQ. The chain's CDR3 is CASSPQGGPGQPQHF. In nucleotides, the CDR3 is TGTGCCAGCAGCCCCCAGGGGGGCCCGGGGCAGCCCCAGCATTTT.

This clonotype was picked up many times. The rearrangement joins TRBV27 to TRBJ2-3, with D uncertain. The CDR3 is made up of 13 amino acids. Germline CDR1 is MNHEY and CDR2 is SMNVEV (reference sequence). Trimming removed 4 bases at V and 5 bases at J, with 10 bases between. Written as DNA, the CDR3 is TGTGCCAGCAGTTCGACCCGAAGAGATACGCAGTATTTT. Translated, it gives CASSSTRRDTQYF.

This clonotype was recorded at least ten times. This chain connects TRBV7-3 to TRBJ2-5, with 10 positions matching TRBD2. J was trimmed by 5 bases and V by 2 bases; bases with no gene match: 11. The germline gives CDR1 SGHTA, CDR2 FQGTGA. CDR3 length: 17 residues. The CDR3 protein is CASSLRASGSSNETQYF. In nucleotides, the CDR3 is TGTGCCAGCAGCTTACGGGCTAGCGGGAGTTCGAACGAGACCCAGTACTTC.

This clonotype was observed a handful of times. This chain uses TRBV5-1 with TRBJ2-7, with 7 bases that match TRBD2. The CDR3 sequence is 15 residues long. CDR1 is SGHRS, CDR2 YFSETQ, per germline. The V and J ends lost 0 bases and 4 bases, in that order; junction bases with no gene match: 7. The CDR3 DNA sequence: TGCGCCAGCAGCTTGGATCCCCGCGGGAGTTACGAGCAGTACTTC. Translation: CASSLDPRGSYEQYF.

This clonotype was seen at least ten times. V gene TRBV12-3 or TRBV12-4 combines with J gene TRBJ1-5, with no clear D. Trimming stripped 4 bases from V and 5 bases from J, with 9 bases between. This CDR3 has 13 residues. CDR3 DNA sequence: TGTGCCAGCAGTTCCGGGCCCCATCAGCCCCAGCATTTT. It specifies CASSSGPHQPQHF.

This clonotype was observed a handful of times. The rearrangement joins TRBV20-1 to TRBJ2-1; 7 nucleotides line up with TRBD2. The CDR3 extends over 14 amino acids. Germline V gene data show CDR1 as DFQATT and CDR2 as SNEGSKA (reference sequence). The V gene end was trimmed by 2 bases and the J gene end by 8 bases; junction bases not matched to a gene: 9. CDR3 nucleotides: TGCAGTGCTAGAAAGCGGGGTGGCCCCGATGAGCAGTTCTTC. It yields the protein CSARKRGGPDEQFF.